These 16 T cell receptor beta chains were all obtained from the same sample, sequenced in a study of Graves' ophthalmopathy and Graves' hyperthyroidism. The authors amplified TCR beta CDR3 regions, and they did so from RNA transcripts for repertoire sequencing. The library came from an HTBI-primed first-round RT-PCR and a second-round multiplex PCR. Each CDR3 protein is one row after TCRdb ran MiXCR on the multiplex PCR reads. The sample includes some 1.1 million distinct CDR3 sequences, about two fifths of them seen just once. Sequenced: peripheral blood or thyroid tissue (not recorded which). The source is an adult man with Graves' hyperthyroidism.

The V call is TRBV7-8, the J call TRBJ2-7, with D hard to call. With 3 bases removed from V and 0 bases from J, the gap between germline ends came to 12 bases. The CDR3 extends over 15 amino acids. Germline assignment: CDR1 SGHVS and CDR2 FQNEAQ. CDR3 loop: CASSFEAGTSYEQYF. CDR3 DNA: TGTGCCAGCAGCTTTGAGGCAGGTACCTCCTACGAGCAGTACTTC.

The rearrangement joins TRBV7-8 to TRBJ1-4; TRBD1 matches 8 bases. Trimming at V came to 5 bases and at J to 2 bases, leaving 13 bases not matched to a gene. The germline gives CDR1 SGHVS, CDR2 FQNEAQ. The CDR3 runs 18 residues. The CDR3 DNA reads TGTGCCAGCAGCCCTAGGACAGGGATAGAAAGGACTAATGAAAAACTGTTTTTT. Translation gives CASSPRTGIERTNEKLFF.

The chain joins TRBV20-1 to TRBJ2-5, with 9 bases fitting TRBD1. Per the germline V gene, CDR1 is DFQATT and CDR2 is SNEGSKA (reference sequence). V gave up 6 bases and J gave up 1 base; unmatched junction bases: 3. The CDR3 loop spans 13 amino acids. The CDR3 spells CSARTGVQETQYF. The DNA of the CDR3 is TGCAGTGCAAGGACAGGGGTCCAAGAGACCCAGTACTTC.

This clonotype was observed at least ten times. V is TRBV7-8 and J is TRBJ2-5; D might be TRBD1 or TRBD2, each matching 6 bases. CDR3 size: 14 residues. CDR1 and CDR2 (germline): SGHVS, FQNEAQ. Trimming left V 2 bases short and J 7 bases short, with 14 bases between. The CDR3 region is CASSLKGGTGTQYF. The CDR3 nucleotides are TGTGCCAGCAGCTTAAAGGGGGGTACGGGGACCCAGTACTTC.

This clonotype was detected only a few times. The chain recombines TRBV2 with TRBJ2-7; tentative D call: TRBD1 (6 bases). V was cut by 5 bases and J by 0 bases, with 14 bases left in between. Germline values: CDR1 SNHLY, CDR2 FYNNEI. The CDR3 length is 15 residues. CDR3 coding DNA: TGTGCCAGCAGTTCAGGACAGTCCACCTCCTACGAGCAGTACTTC. Amino acids: CASSSGQSTSYEQYF. Full variable domain (remainder filled in from reference TRBV2 and TRBJ2-7): EPEVTQTPSHQVTQMGQEVILRCVPISNHLYFYWYRQILGQKVEFLVSFYNNEISEKSEIFDDQFSVERPDGSNFTLKIRSTKLEDSAMYFCASSSGQSTSYEQYFGPGTRLTVT.

The chain couples TRBV20-1 to TRBJ1-1, with a weak D call TRBD1 (6 bases). With 5 bases removed from V and 1 base from J, the gap between germline ends came to 14 bases. The CDR3 has 14 amino acids. In germline, CDR1 is DFQATT, CDR2 SNEGSKA (reference sequence). The CDR3 nucleotides are TGCAGTGCTGAAGAGGGGGGGCGGAACACTGAAGCTTTCTTT. Translation gives CSAEEGGRNTEAFF.

The chain combines TRBV12-3 or TRBV12-4 with TRBJ2-2; TRBD1 aligns across 9 bases. Losses at the gene ends were 6 bases for V and 6 bases for J; bases not matched to a gene: 17. The CDR3 covers 18 residues. The CDR3 loop is CASSFYRDRDNRAGELFF. The CDR3 nucleotides read TGTGCCAGCAGCTTCTACCGGGACAGGGATAATAGGGCCGGGGAGCTGTTTTTT.

Ten or more counts support this clonotype. The CDR3: CASSFVGVNSYEQYF. The CDR3 region has the DNA TGTGCCAGCAGCTTTGTGGGGGTAAACTCCTACGAGCAGTACTTC. This chain joins TRBV7-2 and TRBJ2-7; the D gene could be TRBD1 or TRBD2 (5 bases each). The ends were cut back, 3 bases at V and 0 bases at J, with 12 bases in the middle. The CDR3 loop spans 15 amino acids. The germline gives CDR1 SGHTA, CDR2 FQGNSA.

V usage is TRBV27 and J usage is TRBJ2-5, with 10 bases that match TRBD2. The germline V gene has CDR1 MNHEY and CDR2 SMNVEV (reference sequence). J was trimmed by 5 bases and V by 3 bases; bases with no gene match: 3. CDR3 length: 14 residues. CDR3 sequence (DNA): TGTGCCAGCAGTTTTAGCGGGGGGTGGGAGACCCAGTACTTC. Encoded protein: CASSFSGGWETQYF.

This sequence joins TRBV29-1 and TRBJ1-1; the D gene is possibly TRBD1 (5 bases). The ends were cut back, 5 bases at V and 5 bases at J, with 18 bases in the middle. Per the germline V gene, CDR1 is SQVTM and CDR2 is ANQGSEA. The length of the CDR3 is 14 residues. The CDR3: CSVNPGGRETEAFF. The CDR3 coding sequence is TGCAGCGTTAACCCGGGGGGTAGGGAGACTGAAGCTTTCTTT.

This clonotype was seen at least ten times. This chain joins TRBV29-1 and TRBJ2-7; 8 nucleotides match TRBD2. V gave up 1 base and J gave up 1 base; unmatched junction bases: 9. In germline, CDR1 is SQVTM, CDR2 ANQGSEA. CDR3 length: 16 residues. The CDR3 DNA sequence: TGCAGCGTTGAAGGTTGGGTTAGCGGGGCTTCCTACGAGCAGTACTTC. Encoded protein: CSVEGWVSGASYEQYF.

V and J are TRBV14 and TRBJ2-7; 10 nucleotides line up with TRBD1. The V and J ends lost 1 base and 2 bases, in that order; junction bases with no gene match: 5. The CDR3 has 16 residues. The V gene's germline CDR1 is SGHDN and CDR2 FVKESK. The CDR3 DNA reads TGTGCCAGCAGCCAAGTAACCGGGACAGGGGCCTACGAGCAGTACTTC. It is translated as CASSQVTGTGAYEQYF.

Ten or more counts support this clonotype. The chain has TRBV7-3 and TRBJ1-5, with TRBD1 as a possible D gene (5 bases). V lost 1 base and J 1 base, leaving 14 bases between the germline ends. Germline V gene sequence: CDR1 SGHTA, CDR2 FQGTGA. The CDR3 has 17 residues. CDR3 loop: CASSLKDKVDSNQPQHF. For the CDR3, the DNA is TGTGCCAGCAGCTTAAAGGACAAAGTAGACAGCAATCAGCCCCAGCATTTT.

This clonotype was seen at least ten times. This chain uses TRBV5-8 with TRBJ1-5; D unresolved. The CDR3 runs to 15 residues. V lost 1 base and J lost 6, with 14 bases in between. Germline V gene lookup returns CDR1 SGHTS and CDR2 YDEGEE. CDR3: CASSLYGEAVQPQHF. The CDR3 DNA is TGTGCCAGCAGCTTGTACGGAGAAGCGGTTCAGCCCCAGCATTTT.

The chain employs TRBV12-3 or TRBV12-4 and TRBJ1-5, with 8 bases matching TRBD1. Trimming cost V 5 bases and J 12 bases; bases outside gene matches: 18. This CDR3 contains 16 residues. CDR3 loop: CASSPLSGTGPRRQHF. CDR3 DNA sequence: TGTGCCAGCAGTCCCCTCTCCGGGACAGGCCCCCGGCGCCAGCATTTT.

This clonotype was counted at least ten times. The V and J genes are TRBV12-3 or TRBV12-4 and TRBJ1-5; a possible D gene is TRBD1 (6 bases). The length of the CDR3 is 15 residues. Trimming stripped 8 bases from V and 0 bases from J, with 14 bases between. The CDR3 spells CASRGQPYSNQPQHF. The CDR3 coding sequence is TGTGCCAGCCGAGGACAGCCATATAGCAATCAGCCCCAGCATTTT.